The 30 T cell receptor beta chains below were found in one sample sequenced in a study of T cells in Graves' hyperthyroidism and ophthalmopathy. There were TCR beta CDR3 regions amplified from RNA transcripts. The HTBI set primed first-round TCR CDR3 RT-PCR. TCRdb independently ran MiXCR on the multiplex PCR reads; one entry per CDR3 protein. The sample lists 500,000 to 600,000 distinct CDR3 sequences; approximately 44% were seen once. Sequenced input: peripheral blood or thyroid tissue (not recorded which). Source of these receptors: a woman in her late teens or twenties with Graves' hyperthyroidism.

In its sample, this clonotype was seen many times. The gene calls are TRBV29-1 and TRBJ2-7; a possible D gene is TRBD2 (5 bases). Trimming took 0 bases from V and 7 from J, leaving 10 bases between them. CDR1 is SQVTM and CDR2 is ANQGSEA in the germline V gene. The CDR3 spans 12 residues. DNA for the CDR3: TGCAGCGTTGAAGATCGCCCGGGAGAGCAGTACTTC. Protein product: CSVEDRPGEQYF.

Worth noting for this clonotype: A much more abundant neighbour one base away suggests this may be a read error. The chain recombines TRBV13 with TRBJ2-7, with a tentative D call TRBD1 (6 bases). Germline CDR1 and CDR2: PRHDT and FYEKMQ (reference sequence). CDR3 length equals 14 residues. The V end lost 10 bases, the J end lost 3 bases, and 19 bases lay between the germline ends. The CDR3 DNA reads TGTGCCACCAATGACCGGGACATAAACTACGAGCAGTACTTC. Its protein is CATNDRDINYEQYF. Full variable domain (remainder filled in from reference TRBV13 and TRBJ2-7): AAGVIQSPRHLIKEKRETATLKCYPIPRHDTVYWYQQGPGQDPQFLISFYEKMQSDKGSIPDRFSAQQFSDYHSELNMSSLELGDSALYFCATNDRDINYEQYFGPGTRLTVT.

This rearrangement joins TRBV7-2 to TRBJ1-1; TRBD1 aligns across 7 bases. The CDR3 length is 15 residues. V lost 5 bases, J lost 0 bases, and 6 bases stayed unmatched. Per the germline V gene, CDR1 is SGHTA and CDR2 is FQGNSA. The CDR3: CASSPGQSMNTEAFF. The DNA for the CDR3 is TGTGCCAGCAGCCCGGGACAGAGCATGAACACTGAAGCTTTCTTT.

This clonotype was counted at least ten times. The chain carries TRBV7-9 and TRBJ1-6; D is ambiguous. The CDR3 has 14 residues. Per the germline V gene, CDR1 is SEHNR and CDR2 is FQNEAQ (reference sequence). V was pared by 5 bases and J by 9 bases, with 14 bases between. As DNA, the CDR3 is TGTGCCAGCAGCGCACAATTTGGGATTTCACCCCTCCACTTT. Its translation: CASSAQFGISPLHF.

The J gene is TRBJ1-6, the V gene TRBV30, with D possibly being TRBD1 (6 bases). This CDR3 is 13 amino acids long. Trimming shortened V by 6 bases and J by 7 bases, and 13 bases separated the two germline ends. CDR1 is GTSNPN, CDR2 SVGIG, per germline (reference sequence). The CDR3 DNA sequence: TGTGCCTGCGGACAGTTTCCAAATTCACCCCTCCACTTT. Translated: CACGQFPNSPLHF.

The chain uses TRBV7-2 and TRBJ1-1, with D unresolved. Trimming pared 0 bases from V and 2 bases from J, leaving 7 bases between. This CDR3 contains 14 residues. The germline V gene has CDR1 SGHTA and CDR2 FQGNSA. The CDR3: CASSLAAANTEAFF. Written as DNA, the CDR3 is TGTGCCAGCAGCTTAGCGGCCGCAAACACTGAAGCTTTCTTT. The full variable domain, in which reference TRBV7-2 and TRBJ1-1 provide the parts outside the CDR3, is GAGVSQSPSNKVTEKGKDVELRCDPISGHTALYWYRQSLGQGLEFLIYFQGNSAPDKSGLPSDRFSAERTGGSVSTLTIQRTQQEDSAVYLCASSLAAANTEAFFGQGTRLTVV.

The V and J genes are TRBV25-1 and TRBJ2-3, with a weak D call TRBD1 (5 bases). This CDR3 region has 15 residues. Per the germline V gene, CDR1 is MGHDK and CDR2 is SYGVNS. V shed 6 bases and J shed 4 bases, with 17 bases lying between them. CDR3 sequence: CASSWPLSRADTQYF. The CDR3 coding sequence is TGTGCCAGCAGCTGGCCACTCAGCAGGGCAGATACGCAGTATTTT.

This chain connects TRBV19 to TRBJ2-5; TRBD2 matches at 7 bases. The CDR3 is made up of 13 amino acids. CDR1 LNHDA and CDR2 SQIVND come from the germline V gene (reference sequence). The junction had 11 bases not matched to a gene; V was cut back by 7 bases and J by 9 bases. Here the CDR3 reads CASMGGGVQPQYF. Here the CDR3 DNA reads TGTGCCAGTATGGGGGGGGGGGTTCAGCCCCAGTACTTC.

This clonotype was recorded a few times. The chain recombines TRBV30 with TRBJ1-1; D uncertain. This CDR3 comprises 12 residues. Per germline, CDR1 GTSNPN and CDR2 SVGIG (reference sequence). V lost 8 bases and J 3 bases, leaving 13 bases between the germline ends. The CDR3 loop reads CAITVKDTEAFF. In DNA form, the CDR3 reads TGTGCCATAACAGTTAAGGACACTGAAGCTTTCTTT.

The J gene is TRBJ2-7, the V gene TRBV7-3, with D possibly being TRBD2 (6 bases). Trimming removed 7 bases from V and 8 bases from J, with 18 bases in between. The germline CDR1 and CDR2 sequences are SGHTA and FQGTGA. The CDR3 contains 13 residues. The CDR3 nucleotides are TGTGCCAGCACCCTCGGGAGAATGGGTCAGCAGTACTTC. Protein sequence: CASTLGRMGQQYF.

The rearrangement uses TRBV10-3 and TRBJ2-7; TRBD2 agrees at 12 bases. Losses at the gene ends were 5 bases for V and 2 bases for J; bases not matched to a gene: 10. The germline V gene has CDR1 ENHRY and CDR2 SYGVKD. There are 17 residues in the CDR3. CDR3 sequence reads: CAISPLTSGRPTYEQYF. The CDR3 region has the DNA TGTGCCATCAGTCCATTAACTAGCGGGAGGCCCACCTACGAGCAGTACTTC.

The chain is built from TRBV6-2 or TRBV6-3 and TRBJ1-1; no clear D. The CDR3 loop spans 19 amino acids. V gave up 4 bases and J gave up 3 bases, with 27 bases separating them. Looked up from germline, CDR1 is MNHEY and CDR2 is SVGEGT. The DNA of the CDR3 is TGTGCCAGCAGTTTAGGCGGACTAGCGGGAGCCGGGGAGCACACTGAAGCTTTCTTT. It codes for CASSLGGLAGAGEHTEAFF.

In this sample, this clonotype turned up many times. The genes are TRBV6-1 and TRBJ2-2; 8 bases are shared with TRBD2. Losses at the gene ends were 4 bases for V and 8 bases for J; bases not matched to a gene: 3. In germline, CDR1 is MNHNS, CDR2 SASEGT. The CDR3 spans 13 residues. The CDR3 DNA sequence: TGTGCCAGCAGTGGCGGGAGGCGTGGGGAGCTGTTTTTT. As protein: CASSGGRRGELFF.

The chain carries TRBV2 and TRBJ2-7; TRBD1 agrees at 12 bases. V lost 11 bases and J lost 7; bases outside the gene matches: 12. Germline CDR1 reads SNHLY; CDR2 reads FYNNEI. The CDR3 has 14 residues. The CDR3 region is CAQKRGTGGGEQYF. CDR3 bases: TGTGCCCAGAAGAGAGGGACAGGGGGCGGGGAGCAGTACTTC.

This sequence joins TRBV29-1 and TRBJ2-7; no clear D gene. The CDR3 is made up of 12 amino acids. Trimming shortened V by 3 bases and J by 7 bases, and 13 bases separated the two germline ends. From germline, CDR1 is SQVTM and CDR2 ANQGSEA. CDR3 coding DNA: TGCAGCGTTGATTTGGCAGGCAATGAGCAGTACTTC. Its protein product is CSVDLAGNEQYF.

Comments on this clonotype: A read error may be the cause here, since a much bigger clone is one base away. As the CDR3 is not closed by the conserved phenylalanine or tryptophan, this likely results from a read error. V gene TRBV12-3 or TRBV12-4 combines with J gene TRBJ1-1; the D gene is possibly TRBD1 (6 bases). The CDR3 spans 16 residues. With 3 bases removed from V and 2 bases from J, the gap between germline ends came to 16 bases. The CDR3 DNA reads TGTGCCAGCAGTTTTCGGCGGGGGGGGCCTAACACTGAAGCTTTCCTT. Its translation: CASSFRRGGPNTEAFL.

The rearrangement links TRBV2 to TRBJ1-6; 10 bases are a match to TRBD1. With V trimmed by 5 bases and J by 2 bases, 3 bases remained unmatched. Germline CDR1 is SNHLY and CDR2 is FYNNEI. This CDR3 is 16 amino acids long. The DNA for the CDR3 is TGTGCCAGCAGTTCGACAGGGGGCACCTATAATTCACCCCTCCACTTT. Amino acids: CASSSTGGTYNSPLHF.

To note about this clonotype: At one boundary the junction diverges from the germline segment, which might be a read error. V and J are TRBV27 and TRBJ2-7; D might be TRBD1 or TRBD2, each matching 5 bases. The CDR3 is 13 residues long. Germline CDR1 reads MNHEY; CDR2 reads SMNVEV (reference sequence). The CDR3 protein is CASSFRGTYKQYF. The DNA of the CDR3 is TGTGCCAGCAGTTTCCGGGGCACCTACAAGCAGTACTTC.

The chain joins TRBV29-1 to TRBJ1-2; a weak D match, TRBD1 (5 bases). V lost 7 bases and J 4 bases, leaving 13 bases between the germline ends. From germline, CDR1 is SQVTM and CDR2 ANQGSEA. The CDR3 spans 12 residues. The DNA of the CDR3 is TGCAGCGCCGGGGAGGACACCTATGGCTACACCTTC. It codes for CSAGEDTYGYTF.

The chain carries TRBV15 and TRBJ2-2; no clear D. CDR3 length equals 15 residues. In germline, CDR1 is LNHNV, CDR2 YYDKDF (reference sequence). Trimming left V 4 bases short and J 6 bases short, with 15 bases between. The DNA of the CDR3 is TGTGCCACCAGCAAAGGAGCCGGTTGGGCCGGGGAGCTGTTTTTT. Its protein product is CATSKGAGWAGELFF. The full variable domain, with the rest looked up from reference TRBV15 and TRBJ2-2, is DAMVIQNPRYQVTQFGKPVTLSCSQTLNHNVMYWYQQKSSQAPKLLFHYYDKDFNNEADTPDNFQSRRPNTSFCFLDIRSPGLGDTAMYLCATSKGAGWAGELFFGEGSRLTVL.

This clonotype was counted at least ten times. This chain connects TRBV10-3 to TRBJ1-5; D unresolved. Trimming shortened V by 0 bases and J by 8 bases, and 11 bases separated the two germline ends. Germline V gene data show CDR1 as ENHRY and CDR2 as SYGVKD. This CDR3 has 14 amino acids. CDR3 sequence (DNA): TGTGCCATCAGTGAGTCGAATCTCCAGGAGCCCCAGCATTTT. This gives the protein CAISESNLQEPQHF.

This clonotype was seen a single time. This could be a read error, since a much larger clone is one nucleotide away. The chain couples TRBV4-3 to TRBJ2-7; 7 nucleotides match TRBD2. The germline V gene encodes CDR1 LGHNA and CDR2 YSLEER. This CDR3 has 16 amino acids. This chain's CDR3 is CASSQGSGRRPYERYF. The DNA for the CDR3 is TGCGCCAGCAGCCAAGGTAGCGGGCGGCGGCCCTACGAGCGGTACTTC.

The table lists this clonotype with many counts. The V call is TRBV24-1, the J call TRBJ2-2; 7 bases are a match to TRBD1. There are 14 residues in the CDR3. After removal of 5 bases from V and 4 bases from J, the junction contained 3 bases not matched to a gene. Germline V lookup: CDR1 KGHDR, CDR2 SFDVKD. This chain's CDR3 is CATSGQGVTGELFF. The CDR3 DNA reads TGTGCCACCAGTGGACAGGGAGTCACCGGGGAGCTGTTTTTT.

CDR3: CASSQDHAGNKNIQYF. CDR3 nucleotide sequence: TGTGCCAGCAGCCAAGATCACGCGGGAAACAAAAACATTCAGTACTTC. The V and J genes are TRBV14 and TRBJ2-4; D might be TRBD2 (6 bases). Germline V gene sequence: CDR1 SGHDN, CDR2 FVKESK. Trimming removed 0 bases at V and 3 bases at J, with 12 bases between. The CDR3 is 16 residues long.

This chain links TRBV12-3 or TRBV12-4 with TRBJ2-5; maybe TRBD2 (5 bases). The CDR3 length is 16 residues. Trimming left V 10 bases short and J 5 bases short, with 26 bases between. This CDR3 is CATSRRPGELSETQYF. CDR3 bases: TGTGCCACTTCGCGGAGGCCCGGGGAGCTGTCGGAGACCCAGTACTTC.

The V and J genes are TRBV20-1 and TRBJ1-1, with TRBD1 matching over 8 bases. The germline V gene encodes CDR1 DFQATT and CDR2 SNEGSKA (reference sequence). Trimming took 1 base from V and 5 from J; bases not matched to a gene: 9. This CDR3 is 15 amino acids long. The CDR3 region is CSARAGGAGRTEAFF. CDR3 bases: TGCAGTGCTAGAGCAGGGGGCGCCGGGAGGACTGAAGCTTTCTTT.

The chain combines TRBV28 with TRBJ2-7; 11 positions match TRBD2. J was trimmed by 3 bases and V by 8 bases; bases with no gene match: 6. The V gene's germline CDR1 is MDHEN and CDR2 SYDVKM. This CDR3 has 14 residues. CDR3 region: CASGTGTSGYEQYF. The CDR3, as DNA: TGTGCCAGCGGGACCGGGACTAGCGGCTACGAGCAGTACTTC.

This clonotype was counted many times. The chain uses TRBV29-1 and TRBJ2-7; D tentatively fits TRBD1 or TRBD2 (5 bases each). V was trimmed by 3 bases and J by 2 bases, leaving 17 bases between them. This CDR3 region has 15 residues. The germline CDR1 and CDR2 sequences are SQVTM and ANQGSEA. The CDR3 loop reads CSVEGTGTLAYEQYF. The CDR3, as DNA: TGCAGCGTTGAGGGCACCGGGACGTTGGCCTACGAGCAGTACTTC.

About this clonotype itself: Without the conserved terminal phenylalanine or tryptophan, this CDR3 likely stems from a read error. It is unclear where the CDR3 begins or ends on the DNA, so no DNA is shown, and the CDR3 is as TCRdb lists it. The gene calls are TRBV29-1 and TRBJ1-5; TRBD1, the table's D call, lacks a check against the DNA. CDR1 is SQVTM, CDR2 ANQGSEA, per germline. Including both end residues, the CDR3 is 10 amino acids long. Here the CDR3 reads CSVRWATGPL.

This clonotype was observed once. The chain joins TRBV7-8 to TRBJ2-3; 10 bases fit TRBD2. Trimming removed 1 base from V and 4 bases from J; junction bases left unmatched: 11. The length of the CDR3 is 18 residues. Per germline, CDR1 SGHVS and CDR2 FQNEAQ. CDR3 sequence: CASSLDSDSGRVSDTQYF. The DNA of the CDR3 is TGTGCCAGCAGCTTAGATTCAGACAGCGGGAGGGTTTCAGATACGCAGTATTTT. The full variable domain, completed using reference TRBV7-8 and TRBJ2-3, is GAGVSQSPRYKVAKRGQDVALRCDPISGHVSLFWYQQALGQGPEFLTYFQNEAQLDKSGLPSDRFFAERPEGSVSTLKIQRTQQEDSAVYLCASSLDSDSGRVSDTQYFGPGTRLTVL.